This is a list of T cell receptor beta chains from one sample in a study of OX40 agonist ivuxolimab in advanced cancers. Assay: immunoSEQ multiplex PCR; the TCRdb copy retains only in-frame clones and omits some. In the table there are approximately 70,000 clones, about 83% of which are singletons. The material sequenced was CD4+ or CD8+ T cells sorted from blood, taken in a trial of the OX40 agonist ivuxolimab. These receptors all come from an adult with an advanced solid tumor such as melanoma, head and neck, liver or kidney cancer. Each CDR3 is given without its conserved first and last residue. Fields, in order: CDR3 length, V gene, clone size, J gene, CDR3 protein. The size of a clone is reported for some rows only, either as once, few or many, or as a class for expanded clones.

length: 10
V: TRBV19
size: few
J: TRBJ1-5
CDR3: ASVRAAGPQH

length: 12
V: TRBV2
size: .
J: TRBJ1-1
CDR3: ASSLTRRDTEAF

length: 14
V: TRBV4-2
size: .
J: TRBJ1-5
CDR3: ASSQDMTASNQPQH

length: 13
V: TRBV9
size: .
J: TRBJ2-1
CDR3: ASSTLAGRPNEQF

length: 12
V: TRBV7-3
size: .
J: TRBJ2-5
CDR3: ASSLGGFQETQY

length: 11
V: TRBV2
size: .
J: TRBJ1-1
CDR3: ASNPRGGTEAF

length: 12
V: TRBV9
size: .
J: TRBJ2-2
CDR3: ASSATRDTGELF

length: 15
V: TRBV2
size: .
J: TRBJ1-3
CDR3: ASSDLWSGPEGNTIY

length: 11
V: TRBV6-5
size: .
J: TRBJ2-7
CDR3: ASVPLRDSVKY

length: 11
V: TRBV30
size: .
J: TRBJ2-3
CDR3: AWSGASTDTQY

length: 12
V: TRBV7-8
size: .
J: TRBJ1-2
CDR3: ASSLDGSRVGYT

length: 9
V: TRBV20-1
size: .
J: TRBJ1-2
CDR3: SAKKGYGYT

length: 13
V: TRBV7-9
size: .
J: TRBJ1-1
CDR3: ASSPQGGVDTEAF

length: 11
V: TRBV29-1
size: .
J: TRBJ2-1
CDR3: SGGQGFLNEQF

length: 11
V: TRBV7-3
size: .
J: TRBJ1-5
CDR3: ASSLERNQPQH

length: 12
V: TRBV7-2
size: .
J: TRBJ1-1
CDR3: ASGRDRKNTEAF

length: 14
V: TRBV5-1
size: .
J: TRBJ2-6
CDR3: ASSNRGTTGANVLT

length: 9
V: TRBV30
size: .
J: TRBJ2-1
CDR3: AWSVRSEQF

length: 14
V: TRBV28
size: .
J: TRBJ1-6
CDR3: ASSFPGTGLNSPLH

length: 11
V: TRBV2
size: .
J: TRBJ1-1
CDR3: ASTGQGNTEAF

length: 14
V: TRBV11-2
size: .
J: TRBJ2-2
CDR3: ASSPRDDTNTGELF

length: 14
V: TRBV7-2
size: .
J: TRBJ2-4
CDR3: ASSGQVTIAKNIQY

length: 12
V: TRBV2
size: .
J: TRBJ1-2
CDR3: ASDGWTGGYGYT

length: 13
V: TRBV5-6
size: .
J: TRBJ2-3
CDR3: ASSPGGSATDTQY

length: 13
V: TRBV18
size: .
J: TRBJ2-3
CDR3: ASSPPGRAVDTQY

length: 13
V: TRBV5-5
size: many
J: TRBJ2-1
CDR3: ASSLRQGEYNEQF